These 32 T cell receptor beta chains came from one sample sequenced in a study of control samples from healthy donors and cancer patients. Generated by immunoSEQ multiplex PCR, the TCRdb table keeps only in-frame clones and is missing some. The table shows roughly 100,000 clones, with about 89% occurring only once. Material: PBMCs. The receptors stem from a man in his 60s with lung cancer.

The chain joins TRBV5-6 to TRBJ1-4, with 9 bases that match TRBD1. CDR3 length: 16 residues. The J segment lost 3 bases and the V segment lost 4 bases, leaving 7 bases of the junction unmatched. Germline lookup yields CDR1 SGHDT and CDR2 YYEEEE. The CDR3 sequence is CASSPDRGAPNEKLFF. Here the CDR3 DNA reads TGTGCCAGCAGCCCGGACAGGGGAGCGCCTAATGAAAAACTGTTTTTT.

The V gene is TRBV7-2, the J gene TRBJ1-3; D may be TRBD1 (5 bases). CDR3 length: 15 residues. V lost 5 bases to trimming and J lost 5 bases, with 16 bases between them. Germline CDR1 is SGHTA and CDR2 is FQGNSA. The CDR3: CASSGMAGSRNTIYF. The CDR3 nucleotides are TGTGCCAGCAGCGGGATGGCAGGGTCTAGAAACACCATATATTTT. The full variable domain, its missing parts supplied by reference TRBV7-2 and TRBJ1-3, is GAGVSQSPSNKVTEKGKDVELRCDPISGHTALYWYRQSLGQGLEFLIYFQGNSAPDKSGLPSDRFSAERTGGSVSTLTIQRTQQEDSAVYLCASSGMAGSRNTIYFGEGSWLTVV.

The chain uses TRBV5-1 and TRBJ1-4; no definite D call. CDR1 is SGHRS, CDR2 YFSETQ, per germline. With 0 bases removed from V and 10 bases from J, the gap between germline ends came to 10 bases. This CDR3 spans 13 amino acids. The CDR3 coding sequence is TGCGCCAGCAGCTTGGAAGGTTCGGGAAAACTGTTTTTT. Amino acids: CASSLEGSGKLFF. Drawing the rest from reference TRBV5-1 and TRBJ1-4, the complete variable domain is KAGVTQTPRYLIKTRGQQVTLSCSPISGHRSVSWYQQTPGQGLQFLFEYFSETQRNKGNFPGRFSGRQFSNSRSEMNVSTLELGDSALYLCASSLEGSGKLFFGSGTQLSVL.

The CDR3 loop is CASSYSNEKLFF. CDR3 nucleotides: TGTGCCAGCAGTTACTCGAATGAAAAACTGTTTTTT. The V call is TRBV6-5, the J call TRBJ1-4; D gene unclear. V shed 0 bases and J shed 5 bases, with 1 base lying between them. The length of the CDR3 is 12 residues. Per the germline V gene, CDR1 is MNHEY and CDR2 is SVGAGI.

The chain is built from TRBV5-1 and TRBJ2-7; D might be TRBD1 (7 bases). The CDR3 length is 16 residues. CDR1 is SGHRS and CDR2 is YFSETQ in the germline V gene. The V end was cut by 3 bases, the J end by 1 base, with 17 bases between. CDR3 nucleotide sequence: TGCGCCAGCAGCTGGGGGGTAGGGGGCGCATCCTACGAGCAGTACTTC. Its protein product is CASSWGVGGASYEQYF.

The chain has TRBV9 and TRBJ1-2; 10 positions match TRBD1. The trim removed 4 bases at V and 6 bases at J, leaving 12 bases unmatched. Per the germline V gene, CDR1 is SGDLS and CDR2 is YYNGEE. The CDR3 is 16 residues long. The CDR3 DNA follows: TGTGCCAGCAGCCCGGGGACAGGGGAAGTTCTCAATGGCTACACCTTC. As protein: CASSPGTGEVLNGYTF.

The genes are TRBV6-5 and TRBJ2-1, with D uncertain. Germline lookup yields CDR1 MNHEY and CDR2 SVGAGI. The ends were cut back, 0 bases at V and 7 bases at J, with 7 bases in the middle. This CDR3 comprises 13 residues. This CDR3 is CASSYSSGNEQFF. For the CDR3, the DNA is TGTGCCAGCAGTTACTCCAGTGGAAATGAGCAGTTCTTC.

The chain couples TRBV18 to TRBJ2-7, with TRBD2 matching over 8 bases. The germline gives CDR1 KGHSH, CDR2 LQKENI. CDR3 size: 14 residues. Trimming took 2 bases from V and 0 from J; bases not matched to a gene: 0. The CDR3 sequence is CASSPGTSSYEQYF. The CDR3 DNA follows: TGTGCCAGCTCACCAGGGACTAGCTCCTACGAGCAGTACTTC. Full variable domain (missing parts from reference TRBV18 and TRBJ2-7): NAGVMQNPRHLVRRRGQEARLRCSPMKGHSHVYWYRQLPEEGLKFMVYLQKENIIDESGMPKERFSAEFPKEGPSILRIQQVVRGDSAAYFCASSPGTSSYEQYFGPGTRLTVT.

J is TRBJ2-1 and V is TRBV14; D gene ambiguous. This CDR3 region has 13 residues. Trimming left V 5 bases short and J 3 bases short, with 8 bases between. Looked up from germline, CDR1 is SGHDN and CDR2 is FVKESK. As DNA, the CDR3 is TGTGCCAGCAGCGCATCGAGCTACAATGAGCAGTTCTTC. This gives the protein CASSASSYNEQFF.

The V gene is TRBV11-3, the J gene TRBJ1-1, with D possibly matching TRBD1 (5 bases). The V end was cut by 5 bases, the J end by 8 bases, with 12 bases between. Germline loops: CDR1 SGHNT, CDR2 YENEEA. This CDR3 has 12 residues. The CDR3 DNA reads TGTGCCAGCAGCCAACGACAGCCCGAAGCTTTCTTT. It yields the protein CASSQRQPEAFF.

This chain links TRBV7-6 with TRBJ2-1, with TRBD2 matching 8 bases. The CDR3 spans 16 residues. The V and J ends lost 4 bases and 4 bases, in that order; junction bases with no gene match: 9. Germline assignment: CDR1 SGHVS and CDR2 FNYEAQ. Written as DNA, the CDR3 is TGTGCCAGCAGCTCCCTCTCGGGGGGGCTATACAATGAGCAGTTCTTC. Protein sequence: CASSSLSGGLYNEQFF.

The chain combines TRBV10-3 with TRBJ2-3; D unclear. CDR1 is ENHRY and CDR2 is SYGVKD in the germline V gene. The V and J ends lost 4 bases and 8 bases respectively, with 13 bases between them. This CDR3 is 13 amino acids long. CDR3 protein: CAISASGLATQYF. The CDR3 DNA reads TGTGCCATCAGTGCGTCAGGCCTCGCTACGCAGTATTTT.

This chain uses TRBV7-9 with TRBJ1-5; TRBD1 aligns across 9 bases. The trim removed 6 bases at V and 5 bases at J, leaving 8 bases unmatched. The CDR3 runs to 15 residues. Germline V lookup: CDR1 SEHNR, CDR2 FQNEAQ (reference sequence). The chain's CDR3 is CASSSIGTGYQPQHF. CDR3 bases: TGTGCCAGCAGTTCAATTGGGACAGGGTATCAGCCCCAGCATTTT.

J is TRBJ1-2 and V is TRBV5-6; TRBD1 is a possible D gene (6 bases). In germline, CDR1 is SGHDT, CDR2 YYEEEE. The CDR3 spans 15 residues. With 6 bases removed from V and 0 bases from J, the gap between germline ends came to 15 bases. The CDR3 here is CASTGRDTTNYGYTF. The CDR3 DNA follows: TGTGCCAGCACCGGGCGGGACACAACTAACTATGGCTACACCTTC.

The DNA for the CDR3 is TGTGCCAGCAGCCAAGAGGCGGCGCGGGGGGAGCTGTTTTTT. Protein: CASSQEAARGELFF. The genes are TRBV3-1 (or the pseudogene TRBV3-2) and TRBJ2-2, with D uncertain. The CDR3 consists of 14 residues. CDR1 is LGHDT, CDR2 YNNKEL, per germline (reference sequence). Trimming cost V 0 bases and J 8 bases, with 10 bases left between them.

The rearrangement uses TRBV3-1 (or the pseudogene TRBV3-2) and TRBJ1-1; D is unresolved. Per the germline V gene, CDR1 is LGHDT and CDR2 is YNNKEL (reference sequence). The CDR3 consists of 15 residues. V was clipped by 1 base and J by 1 base, with 10 bases between them. This CDR3 reads CASSQVQMGNTEAFF. CDR3 bases: TGTGCCAGCAGCCAAGTACAAATGGGGAACACTGAAGCTTTCTTT.

The rearrangement joins TRBV5-1 to TRBJ2-1; 9 bases map to TRBD1. Unmatched junction bases numbered 7, after V lost 4 bases and J lost 5 bases. Germline CDR1 reads SGHRS; CDR2 reads YFSETQ. The CDR3 extends over 15 amino acids. CDR3 residues: CASSPGQGPNNEQFF. The CDR3 region has the DNA TGCGCCAGCAGCCCGGGACAGGGCCCGAACAATGAGCAGTTCTTC.

The V and J genes are TRBV18 and TRBJ1-4, with TRBD1 as a possible D gene (5 bases). V gave up 4 bases and J gave up 8 bases, with 20 bases separating them. The CDR3 runs to 16 residues. The germline V gene has CDR1 KGHSH and CDR2 LQKENI. The CDR3 is CASSRAYRPEYEKLFF. The CDR3 nucleotides read TGTGCCAGCTCACGAGCTTACAGGCCCGAATACGAAAAACTGTTTTTT.

The V and J genes are TRBV10-2 and TRBJ2-1; 15 bases align to TRBD2. Germline assignment: CDR1 WSHSY and CDR2 SAAADI. The CDR3 spans 16 residues. J lost 6 bases, V lost 3 bases, and 3 bases had no gene match. CDR3 in DNA: TGCGCCAGCAGTGATTGGACTAGCGGGGGGGCCAATGAGCAGTTCTTC. This sequence encodes CASSDWTSGGANEQFF.

V gene TRBV5-4 combines with J gene TRBJ1-2; the D is unclear. The ends were cut back, 4 bases at V and 7 bases at J, with 17 bases in the middle. This CDR3 spans 14 amino acids. Germline CDR1 SGHNT, CDR2 YYREEE (reference sequence). CDR3 nucleotides: TGTGCCAGCAGCCCCGAGAGAGGGTTGGGTGGCTACACCTTC. Translation gives CASSPERGLGGYTF.

This clone came up once. The V and J genes are TRBV11-2 and TRBJ1-4; D gene ambiguous. Germline CDR1 and CDR2: SGHAT and FQNNGV. CDR3 length: 15 residues. With 1 base removed from V and 1 base from J, the gap between germline ends came to 7 bases. CDR3 sequence (DNA): TGTGCCAGCAGCTTAGTCCGTGGAACTAATGAAAAACTGTTTTTT. It yields the protein CASSLVRGTNEKLFF.

The chain has TRBV6-6 and TRBJ2-2, with D hard to call. The CDR3 runs 13 residues. Germline CDR1 reads MNHNY; CDR2 reads SVGAGI (reference sequence). Deletions cut 5 bases from V and 7 bases from J, with 11 bases between. CDR3 loop: CASSQLTGGELFF. The CDR3 DNA follows: TGTGCCAGCAGTCAGCTGACCGGCGGGGAGCTGTTTTTT.

V usage is TRBV6-5 and J usage is TRBJ2-1, with TRBD2 identical over 11 bases. Per germline, CDR1 MNHEY and CDR2 SVGAGI. V shed 0 bases and J 9 bases; nucleotides not matched to a gene: 4. CDR3 size: 15 residues. CDR3 protein: CASSYSLAGGREQFF. For the CDR3, the DNA is TGTGCCAGCAGTTACTCGTTAGCGGGGGGGCGTGAGCAGTTCTTC.

The chain links TRBV30 to TRBJ1-4; D unresolved. V lost 5 bases to trimming and J lost 3 bases, with 7 bases between them. Germline V CDR1 and CDR2: GTSNPN, SVGIG (reference sequence). CDR3 size: 12 residues. The DNA of the CDR3 is TGTGCCTGGGGGTGGGCTAATGAAAAACTGTTTTTT. It translates to CAWGWANEKLFF.

This chain uses TRBV6-6 with TRBJ1-5; tentative D call: TRBD1 (5 bases). V dropped 6 bases and J dropped 3 bases, with 15 bases sitting between them. The CDR3 covers 15 residues. CDR1 MNHNY and CDR2 SVGAGI come from the germline V gene (reference sequence). CDR3 residues: CASRKDSPFNQPQHF. The CDR3 DNA sequence: TGTGCCAGCAGAAAAGACAGCCCCTTCAATCAGCCCCAGCATTTT.

This clone was counted a few times. The chain joins TRBV6-5 to TRBJ2-7, with D perhaps matching TRBD1 (6 bases). Trimming took 7 bases from V and 6 from J, leaving 13 bases between them. This CDR3 is built from 12 residues. The germline CDR1 and CDR2 sequences are MNHEY and SVGAGI. Written as DNA, the CDR3 is TGTGCCAGCACCGTACAGGGTTTCGAGCAGTACTTC. It translates to CASTVQGFEQYF.

A few counts support this clone. In DNA form, the CDR3 reads TGCGCCAGCAGCCCAACCCGCCTTGACGGGGTAAGAGACACTGAAGCTTTCTTT. Protein product: CASSPTRLDGVRDTEAFF. The chain joins TRBV5-1 to TRBJ1-1; D not certain. This CDR3 region has 18 residues. The germline gives CDR1 SGHRS, CDR2 YFSETQ. With 4 bases removed from V and 3 bases from J, the gap between germline ends came to 25 bases.

V is TRBV9 and J is TRBJ1-5; D remains ambiguous. The germline V gene encodes CDR1 SGDLS and CDR2 YYNGEE. The CDR3 consists of 15 residues. Trimming took off 0 bases at V and 7 bases at J, with 14 bases between the two ends. The CDR3 region is CASSVDNGLGQPQHF. DNA for the CDR3: TGTGCCAGCAGCGTAGATAATGGCCTCGGGCAGCCCCAGCATTTT.

V is TRBV21-1 and J is TRBJ1-1; the table's D call, TRBD1, was not checked against the DNA. TRBV21-1 is a pseudogene segment. This CDR3 has 17 amino acids. CDR3 coding DNA: TGTGCCAGCAGCAAAGAGAACAGGGGTAACCGGAACACTGAAGCTTTCTTT. It encodes CASSKENRGNRNTEAFF.

J is TRBJ2-6 and V is TRBV11-2; weak D call: TRBD1 (5 bases). Germline V lookup: CDR1 SGHAT, CDR2 FQNNGV. This CDR3 spans 18 amino acids. The V end was cut by 1 base, the J end by 0 bases, with 13 bases between. CDR3 nucleotides: TGTGCCAGCAGCTTAGGTCCAGGGATTACCTCTGGGGCCAACGTCCTGACTTTC. It yields the protein CASSLGPGITSGANVLTF.

This clone turned up a few times. V usage is TRBV27 and J usage is TRBJ2-6, with 8 bases matching TRBD1. J gave up 4 bases and V 4 bases, and 3 bases lay outside the gene matches. Germline lookup yields CDR1 MNHEY and CDR2 SMNVEV (reference sequence). CDR3 length equals 15 residues. CDR3 sequence: CASSWTGSGANVLTF. CDR3 DNA sequence: TGTGCCAGCAGTTGGACAGGGTCCGGGGCCAACGTCCTGACTTTC. The full variable domain, with the rest looked up from reference TRBV27 and TRBJ2-6, is EAQVTQNPRYLITVTGKKLTVTCSQNMNHEYMSWYRQDPGLGLRQIYYSMNVEVTDKGDVPEGYKVSRKEKRNFPLILESPSPNQTSLYFCASSWTGSGANVLTFGAGSRLTVL.

The chain combines TRBV18 with TRBJ2-5; D uncertain. The germline gives CDR1 KGHSH, CDR2 LQKENI. Trimming took 3 bases from V and 6 from J, leaving 8 bases between them. The CDR3 is 12 residues long. CDR3 DNA sequence: TGTGCCAGCTCACCCCTAACGAAGACCCAGTACTTC. Residues: CASSPLTKTQYF.